A selection of T cell receptor beta chains follows, all from one sample in a study of cytomegalovirus exposure and HLA in healthy donors. Assay: immunoSEQ multiplex PCR; the TCRdb copy retains only in-frame clones and omits some. Of about 130,000 clones listed, under 90% are singletons. Sequencing was carried out using PBMCs. The receptors derive from a woman under 30 in good health and CMV-seronegative. CDR3s include the opening cysteine and the closing phenylalanine or tryptophan. The D gene is left open where the match is weak. Clone size is given for some rows only: seen once, a few or many times, or a class if the clone is expanded.

CDR3nt: TGTGCCAGTAGTCCCTACGGGGGGTACGAGCAGTACTTC
CDR3aa: CASSPYGGYEQYF
d_gene: TRBD2
v_gene: TRBV19
abundance: -
j_gene: TRBJ2-7

CDR3nt: TGTGCCAGCAGTTTATCTCCGGGTGGCGAGCAGTACTTC
CDR3aa: CASSLSPGGEQYF
d_gene: -
v_gene: TRBV27
abundance: few
j_gene: TRBJ2-7

CDR3nt: TGTGCCAGCAGCCGCGGGACTAGCGGGAGACGGGTTGGCAATGAGCAGTTCTTC
CDR3aa: CASSRGTSGRRVGNEQFF
d_gene: TRBD2
v_gene: TRBV7-9
abundance: -
j_gene: TRBJ2-1

CDR3nt: TGTGCCAGTAGTAACAGGACGGAGACCCAGTACTTC
CDR3aa: CASSNRTETQYF
d_gene: -
v_gene: TRBV19
abundance: -
j_gene: TRBJ2-5

CDR3nt: TGTGCCAGTAGTCAAACCCACCGGGGGGTTCGCAATCAGCCCCAGCATTTT
CDR3aa: CASSQTHRGVRNQPQHF
d_gene: -
v_gene: TRBV19
abundance: once
j_gene: TRBJ1-5

CDR3nt: TGTGCCATCAGTGCACCCGGACAGGGGGGCTACAATGAGCAGTTCTTC
CDR3aa: CAISAPGQGGYNEQFF
d_gene: TRBD1
v_gene: TRBV10-3
abundance: -
j_gene: TRBJ2-1

CDR3nt: TGTGCCAGCAGCCCGTTCCCCCGGGAAAAACTGTTTTTT
CDR3aa: CASSPFPREKLFF
d_gene: -
v_gene: TRBV5-4
abundance: -
j_gene: TRBJ1-4

CDR3nt: TGTGCCAGTAGCCTGATACCGGGCCAGGGGTACACTGAAGCTTTCTTT
CDR3aa: CASSLIPGQGYTEAFF
d_gene: -
v_gene: TRBV19
abundance: -
j_gene: TRBJ1-1

CDR3nt: TGTGCCAGCAGCTCTAGCGGGATGGGCTCCTACGAGCAGTACTTC
CDR3aa: CASSSSGMGSYEQYF
d_gene: TRBD2
v_gene: TRBV7-8
abundance: -
j_gene: TRBJ2-7

CDR3nt: TGTGCCAGCAGCTTAGGCCACAGGACATCGGACTTC
CDR3aa: CASSLGHRTSDF
d_gene: -
v_gene: TRBV13
abundance: -
j_gene: TRBJ2-7

CDR3nt: TGCGCCAGCAGCTCCAATGCTGGACAGGGGGCCTACGAGCAGTACTTC
CDR3aa: CASSSNAGQGAYEQYF
d_gene: TRBD1
v_gene: TRBV5-1
abundance: -
j_gene: TRBJ2-7

CDR3nt: TGTGCCAGCAGCTTAGTCGCGGCTAGCGGGCTCCAAGAGACCCAGTACTTC
CDR3aa: CASSLVAASGLQETQYF
d_gene: TRBD2
v_gene: TRBV7-6
abundance: -
j_gene: TRBJ2-5

CDR3nt: TGTGCCAGCAGCTTAAACTTCGGCGGATACCCCGATACGCAGTATTTT
CDR3aa: CASSLNFGGYPDTQYF
d_gene: -
v_gene: TRBV13
abundance: -
j_gene: TRBJ2-3

CDR3nt: TGTGCCAGCAGCCCTCGGACTAGCGGGATAGGGGAGCAGTTCTTC
CDR3aa: CASSPRTSGIGEQFF
d_gene: TRBD2
v_gene: TRBV9
abundance: once
j_gene: TRBJ2-1

CDR3nt: TGTGCCAGCAGTTCGCAGGTGGCTAGCGGGAGACAGTACGAGCAGTACTTC
CDR3aa: CASSSQVASGRQYEQYF
d_gene: TRBD2
v_gene: TRBV28
abundance: -
j_gene: TRBJ2-7

CDR3nt: TGTGCCACCAGCCGATATAGCGGGATTCGGAATGAGCAGTTCTTC
CDR3aa: CATSRYSGIRNEQFF
d_gene: TRBD2
v_gene: TRBV15
abundance: -
j_gene: TRBJ2-1

CDR3nt: TGTGCCAGCAGTGGGGACAGCATCAATCAGCCCCAGCATTTT
CDR3aa: CASSGDSINQPQHF
d_gene: TRBD1
v_gene: TRBV2
abundance: -
j_gene: TRBJ1-5

CDR3nt: TGTGCCAGCAGCGAAAGCTCGGGACAGGGATACAATGAGCAGTTCTTC
CDR3aa: CASSESSGQGYNEQFF
d_gene: TRBD1
v_gene: TRBV7-6
abundance: -
j_gene: TRBJ2-1

CDR3nt: TGTGCCAGCAGCTTAGAACAGGGGGCGGGTGAGCAGTACTTC
CDR3aa: CASSLEQGAGEQYF
d_gene: TRBD1
v_gene: TRBV7-6
abundance: -
j_gene: TRBJ2-7

CDR3nt: TGTGCCAGCAGTCTCGAAGCCGCAGGGGCGGCGAAGGCTGAAGCTTTCTTT
CDR3aa: CASSLEAAGAAKAEAFF
d_gene: -
v_gene: TRBV27
abundance: -
j_gene: TRBJ1-1

CDR3nt: TGTGCCAGCAGCCTGGGACAGAACTATGGCTACACCTTC
CDR3aa: CASSLGQNYGYTF
d_gene: TRBD1
v_gene: TRBV5-5
abundance: few
j_gene: TRBJ1-2

CDR3nt: TGCGCCAGCAGCTCATGGAGAAAGAACACTGAAGCTTTCTTT
CDR3aa: CASSSWRKNTEAFF
d_gene: -
v_gene: TRBV4-1
abundance: -
j_gene: TRBJ1-1

CDR3nt: TGTGCCAGCAGCGTAGCGACCGGGTATGGCTACACCTTC
CDR3aa: CASSVATGYGYTF
d_gene: -
v_gene: TRBV9
abundance: -
j_gene: TRBJ1-2

CDR3nt: TGTGCCAGCAGCTTGACTAGCGGGAGTATATACGAGCAGTACTTC
CDR3aa: CASSLTSGSIYEQYF
d_gene: TRBD2
v_gene: TRBV5-4
abundance: once
j_gene: TRBJ2-7

CDR3nt: TGTGCCAGTAGTTCTCCCCACGGCGAGCAGTACTTC
CDR3aa: CASSSPHGEQYF
d_gene: -
v_gene: TRBV19
abundance: -
j_gene: TRBJ2-7

CDR3nt: TGTGCCAGTAGTCTGACTAGCGGGAGGACCGATGAGCAGTTCTTC
CDR3aa: CASSLTSGRTDEQFF
d_gene: TRBD2
v_gene: TRBV19
abundance: -
j_gene: TRBJ2-1

CDR3nt: TGTGCCAGTAGTGCCCCCGATAGCGGGGGGACGCAGTATTTT
CDR3aa: CASSAPDSGGTQYF
d_gene: TRBD2
v_gene: TRBV19
abundance: -
j_gene: TRBJ2-3

CDR3nt: TGTGCCACCAAGCGGGCTTCATACTACGAGCAGTACTTC
CDR3aa: CATKRASYYEQYF
d_gene: -
v_gene: TRBV6-5
abundance: -
j_gene: TRBJ2-7

CDR3nt: TGTGCCAGCAGTTACTCCTCTGCTCGGGAAACCGGGGAGCTGTTTTTT
CDR3aa: CASSYSSARETGELFF
d_gene: -
v_gene: TRBV6-5
abundance: -
j_gene: TRBJ2-2

CDR3nt: TGTGCCAGCAGCCCCGACCCCAGCGGGAGCTTGAGTGAGCAGTTCTTC
CDR3aa: CASSPDPSGSLSEQFF
d_gene: TRBD2
v_gene: TRBV11-2
abundance: -
j_gene: TRBJ2-1

CDR3nt: TGTGCCAGCAGCTACAGATATCGAGACATTTCTGGGGCCAACGTCCTGACTTTC
CDR3aa: CASSYRYRDISGANVLTF
d_gene: -
v_gene: TRBV5-4
abundance: -
j_gene: TRBJ2-6